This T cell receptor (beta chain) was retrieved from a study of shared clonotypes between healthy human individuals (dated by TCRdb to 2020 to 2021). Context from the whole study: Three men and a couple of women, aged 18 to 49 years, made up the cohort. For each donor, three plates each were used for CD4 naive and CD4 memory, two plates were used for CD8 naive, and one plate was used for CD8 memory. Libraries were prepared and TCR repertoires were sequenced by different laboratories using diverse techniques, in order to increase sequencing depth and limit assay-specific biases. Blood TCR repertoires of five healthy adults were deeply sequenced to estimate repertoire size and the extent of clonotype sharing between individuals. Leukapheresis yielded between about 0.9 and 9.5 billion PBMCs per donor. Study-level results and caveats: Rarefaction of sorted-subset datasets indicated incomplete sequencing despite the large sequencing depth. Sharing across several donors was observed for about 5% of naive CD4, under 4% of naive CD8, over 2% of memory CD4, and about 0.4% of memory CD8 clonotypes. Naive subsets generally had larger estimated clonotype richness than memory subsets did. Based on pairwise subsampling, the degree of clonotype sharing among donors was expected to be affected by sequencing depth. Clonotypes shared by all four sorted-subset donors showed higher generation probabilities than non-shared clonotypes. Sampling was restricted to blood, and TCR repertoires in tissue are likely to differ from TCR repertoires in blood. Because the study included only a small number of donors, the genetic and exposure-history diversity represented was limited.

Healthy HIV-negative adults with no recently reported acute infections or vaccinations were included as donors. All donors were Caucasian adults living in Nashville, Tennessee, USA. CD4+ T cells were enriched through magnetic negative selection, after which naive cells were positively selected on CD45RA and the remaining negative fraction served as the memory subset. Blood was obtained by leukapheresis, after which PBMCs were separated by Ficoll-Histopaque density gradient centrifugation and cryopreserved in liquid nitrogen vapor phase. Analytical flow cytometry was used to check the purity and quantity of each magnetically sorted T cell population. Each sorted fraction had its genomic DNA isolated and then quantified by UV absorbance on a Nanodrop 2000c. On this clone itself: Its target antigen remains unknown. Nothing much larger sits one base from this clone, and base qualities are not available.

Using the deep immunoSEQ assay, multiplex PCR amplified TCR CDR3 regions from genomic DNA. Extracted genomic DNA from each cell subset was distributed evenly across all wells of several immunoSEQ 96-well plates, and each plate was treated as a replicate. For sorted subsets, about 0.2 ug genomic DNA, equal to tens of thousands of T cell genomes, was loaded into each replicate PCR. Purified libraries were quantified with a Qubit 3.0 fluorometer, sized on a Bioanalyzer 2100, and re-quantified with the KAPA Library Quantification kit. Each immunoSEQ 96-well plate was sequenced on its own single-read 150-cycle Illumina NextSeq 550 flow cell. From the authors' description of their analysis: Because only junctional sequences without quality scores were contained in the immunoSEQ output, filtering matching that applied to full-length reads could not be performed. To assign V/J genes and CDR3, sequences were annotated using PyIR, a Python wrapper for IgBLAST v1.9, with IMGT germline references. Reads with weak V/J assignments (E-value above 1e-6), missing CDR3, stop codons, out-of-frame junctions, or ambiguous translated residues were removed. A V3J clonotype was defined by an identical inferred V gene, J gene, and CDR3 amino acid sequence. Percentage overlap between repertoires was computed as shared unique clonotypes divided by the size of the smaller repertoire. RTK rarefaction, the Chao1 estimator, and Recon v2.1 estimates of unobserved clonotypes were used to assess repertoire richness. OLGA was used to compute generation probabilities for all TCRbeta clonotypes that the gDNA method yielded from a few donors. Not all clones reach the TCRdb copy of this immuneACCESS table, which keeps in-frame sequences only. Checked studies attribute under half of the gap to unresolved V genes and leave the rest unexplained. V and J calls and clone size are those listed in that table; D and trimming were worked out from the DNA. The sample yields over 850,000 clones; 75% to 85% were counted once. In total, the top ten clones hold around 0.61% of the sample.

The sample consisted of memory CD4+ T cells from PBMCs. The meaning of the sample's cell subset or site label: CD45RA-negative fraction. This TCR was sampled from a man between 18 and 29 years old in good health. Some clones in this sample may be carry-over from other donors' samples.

The CDR3 sequence is CASSLQGTGNYGYTF. The DNA reads TGCGCCAGCAGCCTCCAGGGAACGGGGAACTATGGCTACACCTTC. Here the chain combines TRBV4-1 and TRBJ1-2; matching of 5 bases hints at TRBD1 as the D gene. The germline V gene yields MGHRA for CDR1 and YSYEKL for CDR2. From the cysteine up to the phenylalanine, the CDR3 has a length of 15 residues. Only CDR3 DNA remains: 45 bases, in frame from the first base. V is pared back by 4 bases and J by 2 bases, with 14 bases lying between the germline termini.